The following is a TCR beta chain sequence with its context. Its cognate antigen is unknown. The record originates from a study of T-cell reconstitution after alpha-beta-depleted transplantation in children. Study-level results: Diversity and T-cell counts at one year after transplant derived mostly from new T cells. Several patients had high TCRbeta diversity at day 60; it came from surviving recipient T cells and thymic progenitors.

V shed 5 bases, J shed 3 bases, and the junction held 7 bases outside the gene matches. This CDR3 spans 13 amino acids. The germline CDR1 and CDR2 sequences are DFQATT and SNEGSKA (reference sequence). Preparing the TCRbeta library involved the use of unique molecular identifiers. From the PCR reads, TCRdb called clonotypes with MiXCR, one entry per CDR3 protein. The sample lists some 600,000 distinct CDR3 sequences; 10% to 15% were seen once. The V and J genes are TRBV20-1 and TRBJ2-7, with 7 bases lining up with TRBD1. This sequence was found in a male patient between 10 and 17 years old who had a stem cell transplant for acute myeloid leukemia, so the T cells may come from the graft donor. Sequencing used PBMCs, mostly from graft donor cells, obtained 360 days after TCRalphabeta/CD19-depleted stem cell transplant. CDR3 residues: CSASTGTVYEQYF. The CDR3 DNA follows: TGCAGTGCTTCCACCGGGACAGTCTACGAGCAGTACTTC.